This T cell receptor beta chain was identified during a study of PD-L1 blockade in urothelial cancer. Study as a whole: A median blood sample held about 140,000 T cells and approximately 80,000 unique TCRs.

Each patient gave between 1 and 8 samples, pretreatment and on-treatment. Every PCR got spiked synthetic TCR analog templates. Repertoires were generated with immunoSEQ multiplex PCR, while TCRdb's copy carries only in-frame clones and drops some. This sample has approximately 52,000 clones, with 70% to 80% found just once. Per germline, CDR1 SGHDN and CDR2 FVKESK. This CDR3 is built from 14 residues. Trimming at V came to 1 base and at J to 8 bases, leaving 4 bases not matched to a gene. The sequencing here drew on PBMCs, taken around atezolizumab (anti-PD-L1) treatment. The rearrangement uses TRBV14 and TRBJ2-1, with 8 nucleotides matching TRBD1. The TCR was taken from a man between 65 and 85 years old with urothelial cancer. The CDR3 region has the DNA TGTGCCAGCAGCCAAGGGACAGGGTATTATGAGCAGTTCTTC. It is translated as CASSQGTGYYEQFF.